This T cell receptor (beta chain) was sequenced during a study of memory CD4+ T cells and cytomegalovirus serostatus. About this clone: No antigen is known for it.

The germline V gene has CDR1 KGHSH and CDR2 LQKENI. V lost 6 bases to trimming and J lost 5 bases, with 14 bases between them. This CDR3 spans 14 amino acids. Data came from immunoSEQ multiplex PCR; TCRdb stores just in-frame clones and leaves some out. The sample holds about 82,000 clones; 75% to 90% are singletons and the top ten take less than 0.9%. Study-level findings and limits: The CMV-associated TCR signature appears largely within the CD4+ memory repertoire.

Single viable CD3+CD4+CD8-CD45RO+ cells were sorted as the memory CD4+ T cells. Input material: memory CD4+ T cells from blood. V is TRBV18 and J is TRBJ2-1, with D perhaps matching TRBD1 or TRBD2 (5 bases each). This clonotype was obtained from an adult in good health and CMV-seronegative. The CDR3 reads CASSQGAEDNEQFF. In DNA form, the CDR3 reads TGTGCCAGCTCCCAGGGAGCGGAGGACAATGAGCAGTTCTTC.